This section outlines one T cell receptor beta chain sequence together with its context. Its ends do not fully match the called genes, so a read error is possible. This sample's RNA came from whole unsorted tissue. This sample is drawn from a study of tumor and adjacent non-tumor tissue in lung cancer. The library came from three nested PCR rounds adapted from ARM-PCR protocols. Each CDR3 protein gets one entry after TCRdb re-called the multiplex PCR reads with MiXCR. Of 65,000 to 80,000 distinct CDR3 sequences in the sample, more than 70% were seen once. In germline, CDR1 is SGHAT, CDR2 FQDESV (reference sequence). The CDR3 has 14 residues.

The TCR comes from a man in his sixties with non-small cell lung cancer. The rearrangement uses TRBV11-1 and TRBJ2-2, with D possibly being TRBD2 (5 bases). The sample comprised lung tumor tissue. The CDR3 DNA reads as TGTGCCAGCACCAATACTAGTGGCACCGGGGAGCTGTTTTTC. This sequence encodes CASTNTSGTGELFF.